This record concerns one T cell receptor beta chain sequence. The antigen remains undetermined. CD4+ T cell IFNgamma after overnight CMV lysate exposure gave donor CMV status. The data originate from a study of naive and memory T cell subsets. General observations from the study: Over 85% of naive TCR sequences appeared only once, unlike memory subsets.

The length of the CDR3 is 15 residues. Looked up from germline, CDR1 is SEHNR and CDR2 is FQNEAQ (reference sequence). The ends were cut back, 6 bases at V and 1 base at J, with 12 bases in the middle. An equimolar mix of two oligonucleotides served as the beta constant-region primer for TRBC1 and TRBC2. TCRdb reprocessed the UMI-ligation and nested PCR reads via MiXCR and lists one record per CDR3 protein. Here the sample spans around 30,000 distinct CDR3 sequences, roughly 10% being singletons. The rearrangement links TRBV7-9 to TRBJ2-2, with no clear D. Sequenced material: effector memory CD4+ T cells from blood. Indicated subset: effector memory, CD45RA- CD27-. This sequence originates from a human donor in good health. The CDR3 here is CASRRISLNTGELFF. DNA of the CDR3: TGTGCCAGCAGGCGGATATCCTTGAACACCGGGGAGCTGTTTTTT.